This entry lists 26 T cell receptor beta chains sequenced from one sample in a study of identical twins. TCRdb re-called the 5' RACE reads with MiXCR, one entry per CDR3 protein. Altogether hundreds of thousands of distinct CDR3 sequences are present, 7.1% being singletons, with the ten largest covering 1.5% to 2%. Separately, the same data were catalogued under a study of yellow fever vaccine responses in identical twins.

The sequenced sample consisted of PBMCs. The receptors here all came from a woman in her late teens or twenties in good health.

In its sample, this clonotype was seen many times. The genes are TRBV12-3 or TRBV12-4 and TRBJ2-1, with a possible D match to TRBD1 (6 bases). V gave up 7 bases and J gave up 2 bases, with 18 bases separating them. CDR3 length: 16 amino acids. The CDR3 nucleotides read TGTGCCAGCACCACCCATGGGGGCCTTACCTACAATGAGCAGTTCTTC. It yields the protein CASTTHGGLTYNEQFF.

This CDR3 is CASSSADRKPQFF. CDR3 DNA sequence: TGTGCCAGCAGTTCCGCGGACAGAAAACCGCAGTTCTTC. V and J are TRBV28 and TRBJ2-1; possibly TRBD1 for D (6 bases). This CDR3 is 13 amino acids long. Germline V gene sequence: CDR1 MDHEN, CDR2 SYDVKM. The V gene lost 4 bases and the J gene lost 12 bases, with 16 bases spanning the gap.

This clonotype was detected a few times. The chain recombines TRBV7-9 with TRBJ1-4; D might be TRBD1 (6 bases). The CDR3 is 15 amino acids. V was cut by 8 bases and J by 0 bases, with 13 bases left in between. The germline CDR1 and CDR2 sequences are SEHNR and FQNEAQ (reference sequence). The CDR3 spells CASQGHAATNEKLFF. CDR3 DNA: TGTGCCAGCCAGGGACATGCTGCAACTAATGAAAAACTGTTTTTT.

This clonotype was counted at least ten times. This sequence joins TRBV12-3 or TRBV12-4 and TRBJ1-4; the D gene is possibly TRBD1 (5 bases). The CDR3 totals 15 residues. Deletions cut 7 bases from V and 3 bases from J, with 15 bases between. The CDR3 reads CASTRDRGANEKLFF. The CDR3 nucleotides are TGTGCCAGCACCCGGGACCGCGGGGCTAATGAAAAACTGTTTTTT.

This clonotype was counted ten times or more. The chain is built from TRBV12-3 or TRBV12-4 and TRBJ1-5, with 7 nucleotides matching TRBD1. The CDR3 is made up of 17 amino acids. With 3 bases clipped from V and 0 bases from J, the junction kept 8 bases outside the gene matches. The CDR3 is CASSFRTGHYSNQPQHF. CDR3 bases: TGTGCCAGCAGTTTCCGGACAGGCCATTATAGCAATCAGCCCCAGCATTTT.

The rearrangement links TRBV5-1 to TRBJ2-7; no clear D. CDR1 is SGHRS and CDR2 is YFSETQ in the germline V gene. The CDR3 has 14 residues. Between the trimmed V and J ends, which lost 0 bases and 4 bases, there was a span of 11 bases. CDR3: CASSLGTDKYEQYV. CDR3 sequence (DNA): TGCGCCAGCAGCTTGGGAACCGACAAGTACGAGCAGTACGTC.

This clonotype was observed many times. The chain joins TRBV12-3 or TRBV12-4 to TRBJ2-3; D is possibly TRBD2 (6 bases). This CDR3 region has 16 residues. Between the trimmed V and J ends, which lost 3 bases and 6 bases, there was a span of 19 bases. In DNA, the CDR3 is TGTGCCAGCAGTTTCGGTCAGGAAAGGGCGGGGGATACGCAGTATTTT. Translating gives CASSFGQERAGDTQYF.

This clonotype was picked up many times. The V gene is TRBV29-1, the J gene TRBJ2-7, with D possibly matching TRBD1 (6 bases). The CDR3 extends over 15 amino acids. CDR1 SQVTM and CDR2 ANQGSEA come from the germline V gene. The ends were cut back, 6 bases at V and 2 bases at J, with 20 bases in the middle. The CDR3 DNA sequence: TGCAGCGTCCAAGTGACCGGGACATACACCTACGAGCAGTACTTC. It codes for CSVQVTGTYTYEQYF.

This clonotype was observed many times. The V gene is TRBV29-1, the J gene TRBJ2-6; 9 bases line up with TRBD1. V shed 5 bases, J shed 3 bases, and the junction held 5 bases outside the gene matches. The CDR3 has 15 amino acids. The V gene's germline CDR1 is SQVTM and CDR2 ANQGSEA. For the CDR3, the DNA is TGCAGCGTTTTCACAGGGGGCTTTGGGGCCAACGTCCTGACTTTC. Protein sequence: CSVFTGGFGANVLTF.

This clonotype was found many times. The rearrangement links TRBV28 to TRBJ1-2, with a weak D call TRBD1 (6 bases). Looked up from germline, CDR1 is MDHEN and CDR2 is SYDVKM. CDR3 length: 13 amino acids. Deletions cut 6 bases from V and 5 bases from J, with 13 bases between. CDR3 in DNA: TGTGCCAGCAGGAGGACAGTCCCATATGGCTACACCTTC. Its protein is CASRRTVPYGYTF.

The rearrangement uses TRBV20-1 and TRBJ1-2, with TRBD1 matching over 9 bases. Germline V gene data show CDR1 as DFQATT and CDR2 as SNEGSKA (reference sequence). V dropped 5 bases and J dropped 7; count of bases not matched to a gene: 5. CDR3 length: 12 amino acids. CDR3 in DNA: TGCAGTGCTCGGACAGGGGTTGGTGGCTACACCTTC. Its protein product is CSARTGVGGYTF.

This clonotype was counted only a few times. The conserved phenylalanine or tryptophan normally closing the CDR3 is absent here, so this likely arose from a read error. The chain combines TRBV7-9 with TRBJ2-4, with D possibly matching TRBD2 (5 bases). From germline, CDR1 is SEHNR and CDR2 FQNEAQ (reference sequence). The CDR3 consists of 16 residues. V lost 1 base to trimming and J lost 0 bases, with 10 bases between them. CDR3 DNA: TGTGCCAGCAGCTTAGGGGCAGGACTAGCCAAAAACATTCAGTACTCC. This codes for CASSLGAGLAKNIQYS.

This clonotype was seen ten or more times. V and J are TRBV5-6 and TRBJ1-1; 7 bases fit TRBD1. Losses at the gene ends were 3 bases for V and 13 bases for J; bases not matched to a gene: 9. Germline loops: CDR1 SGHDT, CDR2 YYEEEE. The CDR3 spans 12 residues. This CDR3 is CASSWTDRPFFF. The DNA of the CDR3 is TGTGCCAGCAGCTGGACGGACAGGCCCTTTTTCTTT. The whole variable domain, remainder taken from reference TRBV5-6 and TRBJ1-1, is DAGVTQSPTHLIKTRGQQVTLRCSPKSGHDTVSWYQQALGQGPQFIFQYYEEEERQRGNFPDRFSGHQFPNYSSELNVNALLLGDSALYLCASSWTDRPFFFGQGTRLTVV.

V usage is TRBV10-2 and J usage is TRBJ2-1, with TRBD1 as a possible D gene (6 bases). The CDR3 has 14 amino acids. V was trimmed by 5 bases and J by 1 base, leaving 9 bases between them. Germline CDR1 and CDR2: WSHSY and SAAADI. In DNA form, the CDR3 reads TGCGCCAGCAGTATCGGACAGTCCTACAATGAGCAGTTCTTC. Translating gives CASSIGQSYNEQFF.

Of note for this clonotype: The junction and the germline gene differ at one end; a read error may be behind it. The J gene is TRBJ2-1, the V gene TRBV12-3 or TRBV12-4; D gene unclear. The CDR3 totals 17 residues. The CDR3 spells CAISLMGSPVVFDEQFF. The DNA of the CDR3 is TGTGCCATCAGTTTAATGGGGTCCCCCGTGGTCTTCGATGAGCAGTTCTTC.

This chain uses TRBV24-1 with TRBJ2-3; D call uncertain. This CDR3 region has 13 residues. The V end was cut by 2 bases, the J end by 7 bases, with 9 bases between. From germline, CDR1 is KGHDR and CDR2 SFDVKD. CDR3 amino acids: CATSDSLRYTQYF. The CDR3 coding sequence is TGTGCCACCAGTGATTCCTTAAGATATACGCAGTATTTT.

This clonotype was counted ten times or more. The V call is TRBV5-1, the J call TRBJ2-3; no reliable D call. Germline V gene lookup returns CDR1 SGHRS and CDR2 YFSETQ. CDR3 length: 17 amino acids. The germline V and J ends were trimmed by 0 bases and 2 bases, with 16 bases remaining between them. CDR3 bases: TGCGCCAGCAGCTTGGTGCTGGGTCAGCTCAACACAGATACGCAGTATTTT. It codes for CASSLVLGQLNTDTQYF.

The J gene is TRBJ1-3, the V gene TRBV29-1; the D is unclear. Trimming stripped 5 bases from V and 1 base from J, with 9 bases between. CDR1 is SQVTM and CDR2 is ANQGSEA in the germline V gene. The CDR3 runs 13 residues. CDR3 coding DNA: TGCAGCGTTTCCATTCATTCTGGAAACACCATATATTTT. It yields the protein CSVSIHSGNTIYF.

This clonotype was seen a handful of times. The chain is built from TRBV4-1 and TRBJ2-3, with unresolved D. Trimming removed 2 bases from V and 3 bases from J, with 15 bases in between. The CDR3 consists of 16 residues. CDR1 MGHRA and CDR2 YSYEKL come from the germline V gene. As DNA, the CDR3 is TGCGCCAGCAGCCAACTTATAGGTCCTTCTACAGATACGCAGTATTTT. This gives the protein CASSQLIGPSTDTQYF.

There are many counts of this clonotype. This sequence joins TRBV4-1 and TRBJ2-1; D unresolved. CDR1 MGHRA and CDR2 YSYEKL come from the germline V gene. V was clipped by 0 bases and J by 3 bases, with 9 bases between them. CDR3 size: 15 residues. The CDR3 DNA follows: TGCGCCAGCAGCCAAGACTTTCAGGTCTACAATGAGCAGTTCTTC. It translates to CASSQDFQVYNEQFF.

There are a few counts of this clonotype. The CDR3 region has the DNA TGTGCCAGCAGCTTGGAGTCCCGGACTAGAAAAAGGGTGTACAATGAGCAGTTCTTC. Residues: CASSLESRTRKRVYNEQFF. The chain combines TRBV5-6 with TRBJ2-1; 7 bases agree with TRBD2. Germline V gene lookup returns CDR1 SGHDT and CDR2 YYEEEE. The CDR3 consists of 19 residues. The trim removed 0 bases at V and 4 bases at J, leaving 16 bases unmatched.

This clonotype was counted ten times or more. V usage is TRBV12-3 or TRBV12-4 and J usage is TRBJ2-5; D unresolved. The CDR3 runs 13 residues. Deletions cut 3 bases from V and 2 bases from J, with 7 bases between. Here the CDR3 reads CASSFSIQETQYF. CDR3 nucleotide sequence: TGTGCCAGCAGTTTTTCCATTCAAGAGACCCAGTACTTC.

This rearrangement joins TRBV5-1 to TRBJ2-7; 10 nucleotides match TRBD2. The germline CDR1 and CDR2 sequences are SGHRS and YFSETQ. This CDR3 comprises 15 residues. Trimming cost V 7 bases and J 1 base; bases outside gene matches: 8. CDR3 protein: CASPSGGPASYEQYV. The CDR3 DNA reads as TGCGCCAGCCCTAGCGGGGGACCTGCTTCCTACGAGCAGTACGTC.

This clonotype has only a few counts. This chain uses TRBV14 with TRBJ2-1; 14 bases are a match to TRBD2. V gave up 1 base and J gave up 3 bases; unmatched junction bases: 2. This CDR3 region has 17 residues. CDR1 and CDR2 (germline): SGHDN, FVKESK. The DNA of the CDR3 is TGTGCCAGCAGCCAAGCCGGGACTAGCGGGAGCTACAATGAGCAGTTCTTC. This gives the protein CASSQAGTSGSYNEQFF.

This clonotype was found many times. Here the CDR3 reads CASSFGRVDTQYF. In DNA, the CDR3 is TGTGCCAGCAGTTTCGGTAGGGTGGATACGCAGTATTTT. This chain connects TRBV12-3 or TRBV12-4 to TRBJ2-3; D not certain. The CDR3 consists of 13 residues. The V and J ends lost 3 bases and 6 bases respectively, with 10 bases between them.

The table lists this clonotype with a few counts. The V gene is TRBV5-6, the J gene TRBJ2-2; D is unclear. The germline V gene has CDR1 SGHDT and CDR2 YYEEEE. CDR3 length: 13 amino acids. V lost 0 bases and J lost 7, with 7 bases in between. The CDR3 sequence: CASSLGEIGELFF. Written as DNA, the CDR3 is TGTGCCAGCAGCTTGGGAGAGATCGGGGAGCTGTTTTTT.